The 29 T cell receptor beta chains presented below share a single source sample, sequenced in a study of cytomegalovirus exposure and HLA in healthy donors. The PCR employed 60 Vbeta primers together with 13 Jbeta primers. TCRdb's copy holds only in-frame clones and misses some; the assay was immunoSEQ multiplex PCR. The table records 100,000 or so clones, around 80% of them present only once. What was sequenced was PBMCs. These TCRs come from a man aged 25 to 40 in good health and CMV-seropositive.

This chain links TRBV18 with TRBJ1-5; D not certain. The CDR3 covers 14 residues. Germline lookup yields CDR1 KGHSH and CDR2 LQKENI. The V gene lost 4 bases and the J gene lost 9 bases, with 16 bases spanning the gap. This CDR3 reads CASSRDKGGRPQHF. For the CDR3, the DNA is TGTGCCAGCTCACGAGATAAAGGTGGGAGGCCCCAGCATTTT.

In this sample, this clone turned up a few times. The genes are TRBV19 and TRBJ2-2, with 7 bases aligning to TRBD2. The V segment lost 5 bases and the J segment 4 bases; nucleotides outside the gene matches: 1. CDR1 is LNHDA, CDR2 SQIVND, per germline (reference sequence). CDR3 length: 13 residues. The CDR3, as DNA: TGTGCCAGTAGTTGGGAGGGCACCGGGGAGCTGTTTTTT. Amino acid sequence: CASSWEGTGELFF. Filled out from reference TRBV19 and TRBJ2-2, the complete variable domain reads DGGITQSPKYLFRKEGQNVTLSCEQNLNHDAMYWYRQDPGQGLRLIYYSQIVNDFQKGDIAEGYSVSREKKESFPLTVTSAQKNPTAFYLCASSWEGTGELFFGEGSRLTVL.

The V gene is TRBV7-9, the J gene TRBJ1-2, with D tentatively TRBD1 (5 bases). CDR3 size: 14 residues. V was shortened by 5 bases and J by 3 bases, with 13 bases between the two germline ends. Germline loops: CDR1 SEHNR, CDR2 FQNEAQ (reference sequence). This CDR3 is CASSPLPGDYGYTF. CDR3 DNA: TGTGCCAGCAGCCCCCTACCGGGGGACTATGGCTACACCTTC.

The CDR3 sequence: CSVGGLAGGSMNEQYF. CDR3 in DNA: TGCAGCGTGGGGGGACTAGCGGGAGGTTCAATGAACGAGCAGTACTTC. V and J are TRBV29-1 and TRBJ2-7; 15 positions agree with TRBD2. After removal of 6 bases from V and 5 bases from J, the junction contained 11 bases not matched to a gene. The CDR3 runs to 16 residues. CDR1 and CDR2 (germline): SQVTM, ANQGSEA.

The chain is built from TRBV9 and TRBJ2-1, with D possibly being TRBD2 (5 bases). The length of the CDR3 is 13 residues. Per the germline V gene, CDR1 is SGDLS and CDR2 is YYNGEE. The V end was cut by 3 bases, the J end by 5 bases, with 9 bases between. CDR3 DNA sequence: TGTGCCAGCAGCGATCTCGGGGACAATGAGCAGTTCTTC. It specifies CASSDLGDNEQFF.

In DNA form, the CDR3 reads TGTGCCAGCGGAGAGCAGGGCTCTGGAAACACCATATATTTT. Residues: CASGEQGSGNTIYF. J is TRBJ1-3 and V is TRBV13; possibly TRBD1 for D (5 bases). CDR1 PRHDT and CDR2 FYEKMQ come from the germline V gene (reference sequence). The CDR3 extends over 14 amino acids. V lost 8 bases, J lost 0 bases, and 11 bases lay in between.

The chain is built from TRBV2 and TRBJ2-7; TRBD2 aligns across 8 bases. With V trimmed by 6 bases and J by 4 bases, 11 bases remained unmatched. Germline-derived CDR1 and CDR2 are SNHLY and FYNNEI. This CDR3 spans 15 amino acids. The DNA for the CDR3 is TGTGCCAGCAGGAGAACGGGAGGGGAAGGGTACGAGCAGTACGTC. Amino acid sequence: CASRRTGGEGYEQYV.

The chain employs TRBV15 and TRBJ1-2, with a tentative D call TRBD1 (6 bases). Trimming removed 3 bases from V and 4 bases from J, with 15 bases in between. Germline lookup yields CDR1 LNHNV and CDR2 YYDKDF (reference sequence). This CDR3 region has 15 residues. The CDR3 sequence: CATSRPPAGAYGYTF. CDR3 in DNA: TGTGCCACCAGCAGGCCACCTGCAGGGGCCTATGGCTACACCTTC.

The V gene is TRBV27, the J gene TRBJ2-7; D is perhaps TRBD1 (6 bases). V gave up 4 bases and J gave up 3 bases, with 16 bases separating them. The CDR3 runs 15 residues. The germline V gene encodes CDR1 MNHEY and CDR2 SMNVEV (reference sequence). The CDR3 bases are TGTGCCAGCAGTTCCCGAGGGGGACACCTCTACGAGCAGTACGTC. This codes for CASSSRGGHLYEQYV.

This chain links TRBV7-9 with TRBJ2-4; D is possibly TRBD2 (6 bases). The germline V gene has CDR1 SEHNR and CDR2 FQNEAQ (reference sequence). The CDR3 loop spans 15 amino acids. V was pared by 5 bases and J by 0 bases, with 11 bases between. The CDR3 region has the DNA TGTGCCAGCAGCCCGCCGGGACTAGCCAAAAACATTCAGTACTTC. As protein: CASSPPGLAKNIQYF.

This chain connects TRBV7-9 to TRBJ2-5; 8 nucleotides line up with TRBD1. J lost 5 bases, V lost 4 bases, and 15 bases had no gene match. CDR1 and CDR2 from the germline V gene are SEHNR and FQNEAQ (reference sequence). CDR3 length equals 17 residues. The CDR3 sequence is CASSSAQGARGRETQYF. CDR3 nucleotide sequence: TGTGCCAGCAGCTCAGCCCAGGGGGCTCGTGGTAGGGAGACCCAGTACTTC. The variable domain in full, completed from reference TRBV7-9 and TRBJ2-5, reads DTGVSQNPRHKITKRGQNVTFRCDPISEHNRLYWYRQTLGQGPEFLTYFQNEAQLEKSRLLSDRFSAERPKGSFSTLEIQRTEQGDSAMYLCASSSAQGARGRETQYFGPGTRLLVL.

The V call is TRBV28, the J call TRBJ1-4; 9 bases line up with TRBD1. Looked up from germline, CDR1 is MDHEN and CDR2 is SYDVKM. The CDR3 has 15 residues. J was trimmed by 4 bases and V by 6 bases; bases with no gene match: 6. CDR3 DNA: TGTGCCAGCAGCCAACAGGGGGCGGGTAATGAAAAACTGTTTTTT. It codes for CASSQQGAGNEKLFF.

The gene calls are TRBV5-1 and TRBJ2-7; the match to TRBD2 covers 10 bases. The V gene end was trimmed by 2 bases and the J gene end by 4 bases; junction bases not matched to a gene: 3. The length of the CDR3 is 14 residues. Germline lookup yields CDR1 SGHRS and CDR2 YFSETQ. The CDR3 nucleotides are TGCGCCAGCAGCTTTTCTAGCGGGAGTTACGAGCAGTACTTC. It yields the protein CASSFSSGSYEQYF.

The gene calls are TRBV6-5 and TRBJ2-3; D is uncertain. The CDR3 has 12 amino acids. CDR1 is MNHEY, CDR2 SVGAGI, per germline. Trimming pared 6 bases from V and 5 bases from J, leaving 9 bases between. In DNA form, the CDR3 reads TGTGCCAGCAGCCGGAGTGGAGATACGCAGTATTTT. It translates to CASSRSGDTQYF.

This clone was observed a single time. The chain is built from TRBV27 and TRBJ1-1; weak D call: TRBD1 (6 bases). This CDR3 comprises 16 residues. In germline, CDR1 is MNHEY, CDR2 SMNVEV (reference sequence). Trimming removed 4 bases from V and 2 bases from J, with 17 bases in between. CDR3 DNA sequence: TGTGCCAGCAGTTCTGAACAGGGACGGAGAAACACTGAAGCTTTCTTT. Translating gives CASSSEQGRRNTEAFF.

The V and J genes are TRBV6-5 and TRBJ1-6; tentatively, D is TRBD1 (6 bases). Germline V gene data show CDR1 as MNHEY and CDR2 as SVGAGI. V shed 4 bases and J shed 4 bases, with 14 bases lying between them. The CDR3 runs 16 residues. Here the CDR3 reads CASSSNTGFYNSPLHF. The CDR3 nucleotides read TGTGCCAGCAGTTCCAACACAGGGTTTTATAATTCACCCCTCCACTTT.

The chain recombines TRBV19 with TRBJ1-1; 9 bases match TRBD1. With 10 bases clipped from V and 4 bases from J, the junction kept 7 bases outside the gene matches. This CDR3 has 13 residues. Germline-derived CDR1 and CDR2 are LNHDA and SQIVND (reference sequence). The CDR3 loop is CATERGQGTEAFF. The CDR3, as DNA: TGTGCCACCGAAAGGGGACAGGGCACTGAAGCTTTCTTT. Filled out from reference TRBV19 and TRBJ1-1, the complete variable domain reads DGGITQSPKYLFRKEGQNVTLSCEQNLNHDAMYWYRQDPGQGLRLIYYSQIVNDFQKGDIAEGYSVSREKKESFPLTVTSAQKNPTAFYLCATERGQGTEAFFGQGTRLTVV.

The chain employs TRBV5-1 and TRBJ2-1; D gene unclear. The CDR3 runs 13 residues. The V gene lost 4 bases and the J gene lost 5 bases, with 10 bases spanning the gap. CDR1 is SGHRS, CDR2 YFSETQ, per germline. The CDR3 region is CASSVQVNNEQFF. Here the CDR3 DNA reads TGCGCCAGCAGCGTGCAGGTGAACAATGAGCAGTTCTTC.

This chain connects TRBV2 to TRBJ1-6; unclear D gene. Per germline, CDR1 SNHLY and CDR2 FYNNEI. The CDR3 has 15 amino acids. The V and J ends lost 4 bases and 0 bases respectively, with 7 bases between them. The CDR3 region has the DNA TGTGCCAGCAGTGTATTGAGCTCCTATAATTCACCCCTCCACTTT. It translates to CASSVLSSYNSPLHF.

V usage is TRBV7-6 and J usage is TRBJ1-1; D is perhaps TRBD1 (5 bases). The CDR3 consists of 15 residues. Germline CDR1 reads SGHVS; CDR2 reads FNYEAQ. V lost 5 bases to trimming and J lost 5 bases, with 18 bases between them. The CDR3 DNA follows: TGTGCCAGCAGCCACCTATTGGGGGGGAAAACTGAAGCTTTCTTT. Translated, it gives CASSHLLGGKTEAFF.

J is TRBJ1-4 and V is TRBV4-3; D is uncertain. In germline, CDR1 is LGHNA, CDR2 YSLEER. This CDR3 region has 14 residues. Trimming stripped 8 bases from V and 0 bases from J, with 10 bases between. The CDR3 is CASGYSATNEKLFF. The CDR3 DNA is TGCGCCAGCGGATACAGTGCAACTAATGAAAAACTGTTTTTT.

The chain uses TRBV28 and TRBJ2-7, with TRBD1 matching 8 bases. J was trimmed by 2 bases and V by 7 bases; bases with no gene match: 7. CDR3 length equals 14 residues. CDR1 and CDR2 from the germline V gene are MDHEN and SYDVKM. The CDR3 loop is CASTRRGQPYEQYF. As DNA, the CDR3 is TGTGCCAGCACCCGCAGGGGGCAACCCTACGAGCAGTACTTC.

The chain combines TRBV6-5 with TRBJ2-5; 11 bases map to TRBD1. This CDR3 is built from 16 residues. J gave up 5 bases and V 0 bases, and 5 bases lay outside the gene matches. Germline CDR1 is MNHEY and CDR2 is SVGAGI. CDR3: CASSYSGTGGLETQYF. DNA for the CDR3: TGTGCCAGCAGTTACTCCGGGACAGGGGGGTTGGAGACCCAGTACTTC.

This clone occurred a few times. This sequence joins TRBV6-5 and TRBJ1-4; 9 bases map to TRBD1. The ends lost 5 bases at V and 6 bases at J; junction bases unmatched: 4. The CDR3 has 14 amino acids. The germline CDR1 and CDR2 sequences are MNHEY and SVGAGI. The CDR3 region is CASSRDRDHEKLFF. Here the CDR3 DNA reads TGTGCCAGCAGTCGGGACAGGGATCATGAAAAACTGTTTTTT.

J is TRBJ2-7 and V is TRBV5-1, with 7 bases aligning to TRBD1. Germline values: CDR1 SGHRS, CDR2 YFSETQ. V trimming: 2 bases; J trimming: 3 bases; junction bases outside the gene matches: 8. The CDR3 length is 15 residues. The CDR3 protein is CASSLVPGGLYEQYF. CDR3 DNA: TGCGCCAGCAGCTTAGTACCAGGGGGTCTCTACGAGCAGTACTTC.

The chain uses TRBV21-1 and TRBJ2-2; TRBD1, the table's D call, was not compared with the DNA. TRBV21-1 is a known pseudogene. The CDR3 sequence is 19 residues long. The CDR3 spells CASCGRLFVGRSNTGELFF. The CDR3 DNA follows: TGTGCCAGCTGCGGCAGGCTTTTCGTGGGGCGGTCGAACACCGGGGAGCTGTTTTTT.

This clone was seen a few times. The rearrangement links TRBV7-2 to TRBJ2-1; D is possibly TRBD1 (7 bases). The CDR3 consists of 15 residues. V was clipped by 4 bases and J by 6 bases, with 16 bases between them. CDR1 SGHTA and CDR2 FQGNSA come from the germline V gene. CDR3 DNA: TGTGCCAGCAGCTCCGAAGCGCAGGGGGGCAATGAGCAGTTCTTC. It is translated as CASSSEAQGGNEQFF.

The chain uses TRBV7-3 and TRBJ2-5; D unresolved. Between the trimmed V and J ends, which lost 5 bases and 1 base, there was a span of 8 bases. The CDR3 runs 13 residues. The germline gives CDR1 SGHTA, CDR2 FQGTGA. CDR3 residues: CASSLSPQETQYF. The CDR3 nucleotides read TGTGCCAGCAGCCTATCGCCCCAAGAGACCCAGTACTTC. The full variable domain, in which reference TRBV7-3 and TRBJ2-5 provide the parts outside the CDR3, is GAGVSQTPSNKVTEKGKYVELRCDPISGHTALYWYRQSLGQGPEFLIYFQGTGAADDSGLPNDRFFAVRPEGSVSTLKIQRTERGDSAVYLCASSLSPQETQYFGPGTRLLVL.

The gene calls are TRBV10-3 and TRBJ2-1; D call uncertain. The ends were cut back, 9 bases at V and 6 bases at J, with 12 bases in the middle. CDR1 is ENHRY and CDR2 is SYGVKD in the germline V gene. The CDR3 extends over 12 amino acids. The CDR3, as DNA: TGTGCCATACAGCTTGGGCCCAATGAGCAGTTCTTC. Translating it yields CAIQLGPNEQFF.